This entry is about one TCR beta chain. Methods used by the authors: The authors estimated nucleated cell counts from reference gene primer amplification. Repertoires were generated with immunoSEQ multiplex PCR, while TCRdb's copy carries only in-frame clones and drops some. V and J calls and clone size are copied from that table; D and trimming were computed from the DNA. The sample consists of under 300,000 clones, around nine tenths of them appearing once. This entry belongs to a study of blood T cell repertoires in COVID-19. On the study more broadly: Whether acute or convalescent, the COVID-19 samples came from the United States, Italy and Spain. In each case, the material was cDNA or gDNA derived from T cells, B-cell-depleted T cells, or PBMCs.

Trimming took off 0 bases at V and 1 base at J, with 9 bases between the two ends. CDR1 SGDLS and CDR2 YYNGEE come from the germline V gene. The length of the CDR3 is 15 residues. The sample taken for sequencing was peripheral blood. V is TRBV9 and J is TRBJ2-3, with D possibly TRBD1 on 5 matching bases. This sequence originates from a man in his fifties with acute or convalescent COVID-19. The CDR3 DNA follows: TGTGCCAGCAGCGTAGGAGGACACCGCACAGATACGCAGTATTTT. This translates into CASSVGGHRTDTQYF.